This T cell receptor beta chain was identified in a study of control samples from healthy donors and cancer patients (dated by TCRdb to about 2020). There are 15 amino acids in the CDR3, from cysteine to phenylalanine inclusive. The retained sequence is limited to the CDR3, 45 bases, with the frame set at the first base. Cut back by 7 bases and 0 bases, the V and J ends lie 13 bases apart. CDR1 and CDR2 (LNHDA, SQIVND) derive from the germline V gene (reference sequence). With respect to this clone: No cognate antigen has been identified for it. There are no base qualities to consult, and no much larger clone falls within one base.

Library construction relied on the immunoSEQ multiplex PCR assay. TCRdb limited this immuneACCESS table to in-frame rearrangements with V and J called. A share of clones is missing; checked studies link under half to unresolved V genes, and the rest is unexplained. Counted in this sample were about 150,000 clones; about nine tenths of them appeared once. Less than 5.5% of the sample rests with the top ten. The sample consisted of blood. The chain is made from TRBV19 and TRBJ1-3; TRBD1 is a possible D gene, resting on 6 matching bases. The TCR sequence derives from a man between 25 and 39 years old in good health. The DNA reads as follows: TGTGCCAGTATGAGGGGGGACGCCTCTGGAAACACCATATATTTT. It encodes CASMRGDASGNTIYF.